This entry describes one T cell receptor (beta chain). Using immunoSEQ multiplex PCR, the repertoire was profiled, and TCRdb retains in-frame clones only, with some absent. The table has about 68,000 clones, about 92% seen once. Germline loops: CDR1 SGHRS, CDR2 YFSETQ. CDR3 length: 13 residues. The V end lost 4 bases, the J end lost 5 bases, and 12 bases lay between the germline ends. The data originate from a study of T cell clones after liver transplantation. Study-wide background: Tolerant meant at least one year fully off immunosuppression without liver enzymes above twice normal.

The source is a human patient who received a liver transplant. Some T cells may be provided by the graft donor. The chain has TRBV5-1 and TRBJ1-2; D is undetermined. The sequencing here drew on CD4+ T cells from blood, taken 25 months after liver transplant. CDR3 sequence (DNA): TGCGCCAGCAGCCATGGGGAGAAGTATGGCTACACCTTC. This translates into CASSHGEKYGYTF. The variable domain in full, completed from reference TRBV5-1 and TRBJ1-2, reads KAGVTQTPRYLIKTRGQQVTLSCSPISGHRSVSWYQQTPGQGLQFLFEYFSETQRNKGNFPGRFSGRQFSNSRSEMNVSTLELGDSALYLCASSHGEKYGYTFGSGTRLTVV.